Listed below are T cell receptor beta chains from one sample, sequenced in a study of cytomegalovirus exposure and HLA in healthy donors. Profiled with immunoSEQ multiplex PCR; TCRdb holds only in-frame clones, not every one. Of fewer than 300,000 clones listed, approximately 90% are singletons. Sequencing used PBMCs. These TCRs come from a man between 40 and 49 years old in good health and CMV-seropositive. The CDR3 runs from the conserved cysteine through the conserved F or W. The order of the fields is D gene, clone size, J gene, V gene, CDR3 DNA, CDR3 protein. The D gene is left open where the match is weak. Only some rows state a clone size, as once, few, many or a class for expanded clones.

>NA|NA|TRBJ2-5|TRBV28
TGTGCCAGCAGTTTGGCCGGGACTCAGTACCAAGAGACCCAGTACTTC
CASSLAGTQYQETQYF
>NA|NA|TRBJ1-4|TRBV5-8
TGTGCCAGCAGCTTGCCGGATGAAAAACTGTTTTTT
CASSLPDEKLFF
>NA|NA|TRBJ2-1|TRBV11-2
TGTGCCAGCAGCTCAGTCAGCTCCTACAATGAGCAGTTCTTC
CASSSVSSYNEQFF
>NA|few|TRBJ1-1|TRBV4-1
TGCGCCAGCAGCCAAGTAGCACCCTTGAACACTGAAGCTTTCTTT
CASSQVAPLNTEAFF
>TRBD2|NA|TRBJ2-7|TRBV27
TGTGCCAGCAGCTCTCTTCTAAGCGGGACCGACTACGAGCAGTACTTC
CASSSLLSGTDYEQYF
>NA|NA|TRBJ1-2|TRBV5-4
TGTGCCAGCTCAGGACAGTCCTCTAACTATGGCTACACCTTC
CASSGQSSNYGYTF
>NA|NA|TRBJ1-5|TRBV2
TGTGCCAGCAGTAGAGAAGAAGGAGGGACGGGACAGCCCCAGCATTTT
CASSREEGGTGQPQHF
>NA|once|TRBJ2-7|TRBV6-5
TGTGCCAGCAGTTGGGGCAGGGGCTACGAGCAGTACTTC
CASSWGRGYEQYF
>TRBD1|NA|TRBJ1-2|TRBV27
TGTGCCAGCAGTTTGACAGGGGTCTATGGCTACACCTTC
CASSLTGVYGYTF
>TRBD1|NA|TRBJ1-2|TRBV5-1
TGCGCCAGCAGCTACCGGGACAGAGATGGCTACACCTTC
CASSYRDRDGYTF
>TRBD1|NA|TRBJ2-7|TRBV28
TGTGCCAGCAGTCGGACAGGAGGTAGAGCCGGGGAGCAGTACTTC
CASSRTGGRAGEQYF
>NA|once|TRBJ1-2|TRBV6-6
TGTGCCAGCACCCTAACAGGGCAAACTAACTATGGCTACACCTTC
CASTLTGQTNYGYTF
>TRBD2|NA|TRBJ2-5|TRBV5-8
TGTGCCAGCAGTGATAGCGGGAGGGCGGAGGAGACCCAGTACTTC
CASSDSGRAEETQYF
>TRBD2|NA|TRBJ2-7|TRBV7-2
TGTGCCAGCAGCTTAACTAGCGGGAGCTACGAGCAGTACTTC
CASSLTSGSYEQYF
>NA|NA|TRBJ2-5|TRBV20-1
TGCAGTCCAGCGACAGAGACCCAGTACTTC
CSPATETQYF
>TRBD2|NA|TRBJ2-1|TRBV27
TGTGCCAGCAGGTTGGGGGGGAGCGCCTACAATGAGCAGTTCTTC
CASRLGGSAYNEQFF
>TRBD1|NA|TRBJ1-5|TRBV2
TGTGCCAGCAGAGACAGGGTTCTGGGCAATCAGCCCCAGCATTTT
CASRDRVLGNQPQHF
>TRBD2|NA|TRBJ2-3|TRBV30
TGTGCCTGGAGTGGCCCTAGCGGGAGGAAGACAGATACGCAGTATTTT
CAWSGPSGRKTDTQYF
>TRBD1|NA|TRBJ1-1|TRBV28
TGTGCCAGCAGTATCGACAGGGCGAACACTGAAGCTTTCTTT
CASSIDRANTEAFF
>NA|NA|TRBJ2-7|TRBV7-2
TGTGCCAGCAGCTTAGGGGCGGGAACCTACTACGAGCAGTACTTC
CASSLGAGTYYEQYF
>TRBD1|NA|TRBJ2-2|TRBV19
TGTGCCAGTAGTGCGCGACAGGGGGCGTCCGGGGAGCTGTTTTTT
CASSARQGASGELFF
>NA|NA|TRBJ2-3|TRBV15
TGTGCCACCAGCAGGAGGTTGTTCACAGATACGCAGTATTTT
CATSRRLFTDTQYF
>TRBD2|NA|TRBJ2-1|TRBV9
TGTGCCAGCAGCGCGGGACTAGCGGGAGGCAATGAGCAGTTCTTC
CASSAGLAGGNEQFF
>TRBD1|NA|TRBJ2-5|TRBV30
TGTGCCTGGAGTGTCGGCCTTGGGCCAGGGGGTTATGAGACCCAGTACTTC
CAWSVGLGPGGYETQYF
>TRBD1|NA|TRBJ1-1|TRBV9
TGTGCCAGCAGCGTAGGAGTCGGACAGGTGAACACTGAAGCTTTCTTT
CASSVGVGQVNTEAFF
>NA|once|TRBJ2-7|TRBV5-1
TGCGCCAGCAGCCAAAATGGAGCCTACGAGCAGTACTTC
CASSQNGAYEQYF
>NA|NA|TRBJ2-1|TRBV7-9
TGTGCCAGCAGTTGGCGCCAGACATCCTACAATGAGCAGTTCTTC
CASSWRQTSYNEQFF
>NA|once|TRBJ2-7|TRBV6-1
TGTGCCAGCAGTGTTAAGGCGGTGAGCGAGCAGTACTTC
CASSVKAVSEQYF
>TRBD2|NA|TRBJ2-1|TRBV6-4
TGTGCCAGCAGTGAAGGACTAGCGGTGCCGAAGCAGTTCTTC
CASSEGLAVPKQFF
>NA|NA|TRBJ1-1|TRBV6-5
TGTGCCAGCGTGAGAAGCGCCAGCACTGAAGCTTTCTTT
CASVRSASTEAFF
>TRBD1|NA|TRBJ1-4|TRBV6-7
TGTGCCAGCAGTTACTCGATAGCGGACAGGGGGGAGGAAAAACTGTTTTTT
CASSYSIADRGEEKLFF
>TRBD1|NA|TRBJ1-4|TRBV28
TGTGCCAGCAGTCCCCCGGACAGGGTTGAAAAACTGTTTTTT
CASSPPDRVEKLFF
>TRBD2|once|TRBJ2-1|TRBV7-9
TGTGCCAGCAGCCCTACCCACGCCGGGACTAGCGTCTCCTACAATGAGCAGTTCTTC
CASSPTHAGTSVSYNEQFF
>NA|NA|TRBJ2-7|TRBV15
TGTGCCACCAGCAGAGGCTTTGGAGGCAAGGACCACGAGCAGTACTTC
CATSRGFGGKDHEQYF
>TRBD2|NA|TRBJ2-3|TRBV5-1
TGCGCCAGCAGCTCGGGACTAGCGGGCCAAACCCCAAGGTATTTT
CASSSGLAGQTPRYF
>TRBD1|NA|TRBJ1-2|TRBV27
TGTGCCAGCAGTTTAGACAGGGATGGTTATGGCTACACCTTC
CASSLDRDGYGYTF
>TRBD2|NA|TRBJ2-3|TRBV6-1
TGTGCCAGCAGTGCCGGGGGGGGAGATACGCAGTATTTT
CASSAGGGDTQYF
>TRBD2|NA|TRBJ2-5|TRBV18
TGTGCCAGCTCCTTTCGCGGGAGGGAGACCCAGTACTTC
CASSFRGRETQYF
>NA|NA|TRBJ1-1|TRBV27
TGTGCCAGCAGTTTATGGGCAGGGGTGCCTGAAGCTTTCTTT
CASSLWAGVPEAFF